The 14 T cell receptor delta chains in this list originate from one sample, sequenced in a study of gamma-delta chains in newborns, infants, children. TCRdb re-analyzed the reads via CATT. The sample consists of over 5,000 delta-chain clones, 13% to 15% of them appearing once. Sequenced here: blood, sampled at baseline. The receptor set was obtained from a child who was a newborn, infant or young child, either healthy, febrile or measles-vaccinated (not recorded which).

This chain uses TRDV2 with TRDJ1; 13 nucleotides line up with TRDD3. The junction had 21 bases not matched to a gene; V was cut back by 3 bases and J by 9 bases. Germline CDR1 reads GEAIGNYY; CDR2 reads EKD. CDR3 length: 19 residues. The CDR3 reads CACDLLQDLLLGDTQELIF. DNA for the CDR3: TGTGCCTGTGACTTACTCCAAGACCTCCTACTGGGGGATACGCAGGAACTCATCTTT.

By proportion, this clone is medium-sized (0.01 to 0.1%). The V gene is TRDV1, the J gene TRDJ1; 11 nucleotides agree with TRDD3. The CDR3 is made up of 20 amino acids. Germline lookup yields CDR1 TSWWSYY and CDR2 QGS. Trimming at V came to 1 base and at J to 3 bases, leaving 16 bases not matched to a gene. Written as DNA, the CDR3 is TGTGCTCTTGGGGAACGTCTAGCCGCGTGGTGGGGGATACGCGCCGATAAACTCATCTTT. Translated, it gives CALGERLAAWWGIRADKLIF.

J is TRDJ1 and V is TRDV1, with TRDD3 matching over 8 bases. Germline-derived CDR1 and CDR2 are TSWWSYY and QGS. This CDR3 has 19 amino acids. J gave up 9 bases and V 5 bases, and 26 bases lay outside the gene matches. CDR3 in amino acids: CALGQSGRGVIWGITELIF. In DNA form, the CDR3 reads TGTGCTCTTGGGCAGTCGGGGCGGGGTGTAATATGGGGGATTACCGAACTCATCTTT.

Notes on this clone: A far more abundant clone sits one base away, making this likely a read error. In nucleotides, the CDR3 is TGTGCCTGTGACACCCTGAGCTTTCCTACGGCGATAATGGGGGATACTTCGTACACCGATAATCTCATCTTT. As protein: CACDTLSFPTAIMGDTSYTDNLIF. V and J are TRDV2 and TRDJ1; 10 bases fit TRDD3. CDR1 is GEAIGNYY and CDR2 is EKD in the germline V gene. The CDR3 has 24 amino acids.

The chain employs TRDV1 and TRDJ1; 10 nucleotides align to TRDD3. J gave up 3 bases and V 1 base, and 38 bases lay outside the gene matches. The germline V gene encodes CDR1 TSWWSYY and CDR2 QGS. The CDR3 is 27 amino acids. CDR3 DNA: TGTGCTCTTGGGGAACGCCAACCCCCTTATGACTCCTATTTCCTACGTGGGTCTACTGGGGGATCCGATAAACTCATCTTT. It encodes CALGERQPPYDSYFLRGSTGGSDKLIF.

This clone came up many times. V gene TRDV2 combines with J gene TRDJ1; 10 bases agree with TRDD3. V shed 2 bases, J shed 1 base, and the junction held 18 bases outside the gene matches. The CDR3 sequence is 20 residues long. Germline loops: CDR1 GEAIGNYY, CDR2 EKD. The CDR3 loop reads CACDNLGPLLGDRITDKLIF. The CDR3 nucleotides read TGTGCCTGTGACAATCTTGGCCCTCTCCTGGGGGATAGAATCACCGATAAACTCATCTTT.

The table lists this clone with a count of one. Since a much larger clone is just one base distant, this may be a read error. The chain uses TRDV1 and TRDJ3; 12 bases map to TRDD3. The CDR3 totals 25 residues. In germline, CDR1 is TSWWSYY, CDR2 QGS. The CDR3 here is CALGELERDPYWGILDPWGTRQMFF. The CDR3 DNA is TGTGCTCTTGGGGAACTAGAAAGAGACCCGTACTGGGGGATACTAGACCCCTGGGGCACCCGACAGATGTTTTTC.

By frequency in the sample, this clone is medium-sized (0.01 to 0.1%). CDR3 bases: TGTGCTCTTGGGGAATTAAATGGGGGATACTACACCGATAAACTCATCTTT. This sequence encodes CALGELNGGYYTDKLIF. The V and J genes are TRDV1 and TRDJ1, with 10 bases identical to TRDD3. V was pared by 2 bases and J by 0 bases, with 6 bases of the junction left unmatched. The CDR3 has 17 residues. Germline V gene sequence: CDR1 TSWWSYY, CDR2 QGS.

To note about this clone: This may come from a read error, since a much larger clone is one base off. The DNA is left out, because the CDR3 cannot be placed on it with certainty; the CDR3 is given as TCRdb lists it. At the DNA level, this CDR3 is encoded by other sequences in the same sample as well. V and J are TRAV29/DV5 and TRDJ1; the table's D gene call, TRDD3, was not cross checked with the DNA. The germline CDR1 and CDR2 sequences are NSMFDY and ISSIKDK. Counting both end residues, the CDR3 totals 24 amino acids. The chain's CDR3 is CSVLLCSKRYLPHPTGGYPDKLIF.

This clone was observed a handful of times. The V gene is TRDV1, the J gene TRDJ1, with 8 bases that match TRDD3. V dropped 1 base and J dropped 4; count of bases not matched to a gene: 14. The CDR3 contains 18 residues. The germline gives CDR1 TSWWSYY, CDR2 QGS. CDR3 coding DNA: TGTGCTCTTGGGGAACCTCGATTCATCTGGGGGACTTTCGATAAACTCATCTTT. As protein: CALGEPRFIWGTFDKLIF.

The rearrangement links TRDV1 to TRDJ1; 12 bases are a match to TRDD3. The CDR3 runs to 28 residues. Germline lookup yields CDR1 TSWWSYY and CDR2 QGS. The trim removed 2 bases at V and 0 bases at J, leaving 37 bases unmatched. The CDR3 DNA reads TGTGCTCTTGGGGAAATGGTAGGGAATAGCTTCCTACTCCCGTACTGGGGGATACCGCGTGACCACACCGATAAACTCATCTTT. It is translated as CALGEMVGNSFLLPYWGIPRDHTDKLIF.

This clone came up many times. Distinct nucleotide sequences in the sample also encode this CDR3. V is TRDV1 and J is TRDJ1, with 10 bases matching TRDD3. CDR3 length: 23 residues. V lost 2 bases to trimming and J lost 0 bases; unmatched junction nucleotides: 24. Germline assignment: CDR1 TSWWSYY and CDR2 QGS. DNA of the CDR3: TGTGCTCTTGGGGAATCCCGGATTCGCGCCCCGTACTGGGGGATTCACTACACCGATAAACTCATCTTT. Translation gives CALGESRIRAPYWGIHYTDKLIF.

This clone has only a few counts. V gene TRDV1 combines with J gene TRDJ1; D remains ambiguous. There are 17 residues in the CDR3. Looked up from germline, CDR1 is TSWWSYY and CDR2 is QGS. V shed 0 bases and J shed 3 bases, with 17 bases lying between them. The CDR3 region has the DNA TGTGCTCTTGGGGAACTGTGGCTACAAGGTCGGGCCGATAAACTCATCTTT. The encoded protein is CALGELWLQGRADKLIF.

This clone has more than one count but fewer than ten. This chain links TRDV1 with TRDJ1; D not resolved. CDR3 size: 15 residues. Trimming took off 2 bases at V and 2 bases at J, with 12 bases between the two ends. Per the germline V gene, CDR1 is TSWWSYY and CDR2 is QGS. Here the CDR3 DNA reads TGTGCTCTTGGGGAATATTCGGGGTGTACCGATAAACTCATCTTT. It translates to CALGEYSGCTDKLIF.